A single sample gave rise to the 14 T cell receptor beta chains below, sequenced in a study of vaccination effects on CD4 cells after COVID-19. Assay: immunoSEQ multiplex PCR; the TCRdb copy retains only in-frame clones and omits some. The profile shows about 73,000 clones, about 79% of them singletons. Antigen-specific CD4+ T cells were first expanded with viral peptide pools by the ViraFEST assay and only then sequenced. The culture ran for roughly ten days, and then CD4+ T cells were isolated. Vaccinated recipients, who were negative for nucleocapsid antibodies, had no history of SARS-CoV-2 infection. No antigen is known for these receptors. This sample comprised CD4+ T cells from PBMCs cultured with SARS-CoV-2 spike peptides, obtained before COVID-19 vaccination. All receptors come from a human donor who received a COVID-19 vaccine.

The J gene is TRBJ1-1, the V gene TRBV6-6; D ambiguous. CDR3 length: 13 residues. The V and J ends lost 4 bases and 1 base respectively, with 7 bases between them. Germline V gives CDR1 MNHNY, CDR2 SVGAGI (reference sequence). The CDR3 reads CASSSDGNTEAFF. The DNA for the CDR3 is TGTGCCAGCAGTTCGGACGGGAACACTGAAGCTTTCTTT.

V usage is TRBV19 and J usage is TRBJ1-4; D remains unclear. The CDR3 loop spans 14 amino acids. Per germline, CDR1 LNHDA and CDR2 SQIVND (reference sequence). With 6 bases removed from V and 0 bases from J, the gap between germline ends came to 8 bases. This CDR3 reads CASRQQTTNEKLFF. The CDR3 DNA reads as TGTGCCAGTAGGCAGCAAACAACTAATGAAAAACTGTTTTTT.

This chain uses TRBV24-1 with TRBJ2-2; tentative D call: TRBD2 (7 bases). The length of the CDR3 is 17 residues. Germline V gene lookup returns CDR1 KGHDR and CDR2 SFDVKD. V was cut by 4 bases and J by 3 bases, with 17 bases left in between. CDR3 nucleotides: TGTGCCACCAGTGACGTCTTGGGGGGGGGCCACACCGGGGAGCTGTTTTTT. Translating it yields CATSDVLGGGHTGELFF.

The chain uses TRBV6-5 and TRBJ2-2; possible D gene TRBD2, 6 bases. The CDR3 has 14 amino acids. CDR1 and CDR2 from the germline V gene are MNHEY and SVGAGI. V lost 7 bases, J lost 0 bases, and 9 bases lay in between. The DNA of the CDR3 is TGTGCCAGCAAGGAGGGGTCGAACACCGGGGAGCTGTTTTTT. It specifies CASKEGSNTGELFF.

This CDR3 reads CASSLGVVETQYF. The CDR3 coding sequence is TGTGCCAGCAGCTTGGGAGTTGTCGAGACCCAGTACTTC. The chain recombines TRBV7-2 with TRBJ2-5, with a weak D call TRBD2 (5 bases). The CDR3 spans 13 residues. CDR1 is SGHTA, CDR2 FQGNSA, per germline. With 3 bases removed from V and 5 bases from J, the gap between germline ends came to 10 bases.

The rearrangement joins TRBV6-6 to TRBJ2-2; possibly TRBD1 for D (6 bases). Trimming removed 6 bases at V and 1 base at J, with 12 bases between. Germline CDR1 is MNHNY and CDR2 is SVGAGI (reference sequence). The CDR3 spans 15 residues. CDR3 DNA sequence: TGTGCCAGCAGCCCCATAGGGGGGAACACCGGGGAGCTGTTTTTT. It encodes CASSPIGGNTGELFF.

This clone was seen a handful of times. This chain joins TRBV7-9 and TRBJ1-2, with D perhaps matching TRBD1 (5 bases). This CDR3 has 14 amino acids. Looked up from germline, CDR1 is SEHNR and CDR2 is FQNEAQ (reference sequence). The germline V and J ends were trimmed by 1 base and 2 bases, with 8 bases remaining between them. The CDR3, as DNA: TGTGCCAGCAGCTTAGGGGCAGGGAACTATGGCTACACCTTC. This gives the protein CASSLGAGNYGYTF.

The rearrangement uses TRBV24-1 and TRBJ1-2; D not resolved. Looked up from germline, CDR1 is KGHDR and CDR2 is SFDVKD. CDR3 length: 12 amino acids. The V and J ends lost 2 bases and 8 bases respectively, with 8 bases between them. This CDR3 reads CATSDYTGGYTF. The DNA of the CDR3 is TGTGCCACCAGTGATTACACGGGGGGCTACACCTTC.

This clone was recorded once. The chain combines TRBV6-2 or TRBV6-3 with TRBJ2-3; perhaps TRBD2 as D (7 bases). Germline V gene data show CDR1 as MNHEY and CDR2 as SVGEGT. Trimming removed 2 bases at V and 4 bases at J, with 13 bases between. The CDR3 covers 15 residues. CDR3 DNA: TGTGCCAGCAGTTACGGGGGGGCCGGTCCAGATACGCAGTATTTT. It specifies CASSYGGAGPDTQYF.

The rearrangement links TRBV24-1 to TRBJ2-3, with D possibly matching TRBD2 (5 bases). The CDR3 has 16 residues. V was trimmed by 1 base and J by 0 bases, leaving 10 bases between them. Germline V gene data show CDR1 as KGHDR and CDR2 as SFDVKD. CDR3: CATSDLGGYSTDTQYF. CDR3 bases: TGTGCCACCAGTGATTTAGGCGGGTACAGCACAGATACGCAGTATTTT.

J is TRBJ2-5 and V is TRBV4-3, with D possibly being TRBD1 (6 bases). CDR1 is LGHNA and CDR2 is YSLEER in the germline V gene. The CDR3 length is 14 residues. With 0 bases removed from V and 3 bases from J, the gap between germline ends came to 8 bases. The CDR3 nucleotides read TGCGCCAGCAGCCAAGACAGGGGAGAAGAGACCCAGTACTTC. The encoded protein is CASSQDRGEETQYF.

V is TRBV5-1 and J is TRBJ1-6, with a weak D call TRBD1 (5 bases). Germline V gives CDR1 SGHRS, CDR2 YFSETQ. This CDR3 region has 15 residues. Trimming removed 0 bases at V and 9 bases at J, with 13 bases between. CDR3 coding DNA: TGCGCCAGCAGCTTGGTGGGCAGGGACCTTTCACCCCTCCACTTT. As protein: CASSLVGRDLSPLHF.

This chain connects TRBV7-2 to TRBJ1-1; D gene uncertain. The CDR3 extends over 13 amino acids. Germline assignment: CDR1 SGHTA and CDR2 FQGNSA. Trimming cost V 4 bases and J 4 bases, with 10 bases left between them. The CDR3 DNA sequence: TGTGCCAGCAGCTCTCGGGGAGGCACTGAAGCTTTCTTT. The encoded protein is CASSSRGGTEAFF.

The J gene is TRBJ1-3, the V gene TRBV7-3; D is unresolved. The V end lost 5 bases, the J end lost 3 bases, and 8 bases lay between the germline ends. The CDR3 is 13 residues long. Germline V lookup: CDR1 SGHTA, CDR2 FQGTGA. As DNA, the CDR3 is TGTGCCAGCAGCCTTCTCCTTGGAAACACCATATATTTT. Translated: CASSLLLGNTIYF.